This T cell receptor (beta chain) was found in a study of cytomegalovirus exposure and HLA in healthy donors. The CDR3 consists of 15 residues. V shed 2 bases, J shed 6 bases, and the junction held 7 bases outside the gene matches. From germline, CDR1 is MNHEY and CDR2 SMNVEV (reference sequence). A multiplex PCR was run with 60 Vbeta primers and 13 Jbeta primers. This table comes from immunoSEQ multiplex PCR, and its TCRdb copy is limited to in-frame clones, with some not included. The sample holds about 200,000 clones; around 84% are singletons and the top ten take roughly 1.6%. The clonotype comes from a woman aged 18 to 35 in good health and CMV-seronegative. Sequencing used PBMCs. The rearrangement uses TRBV27 and TRBJ1-5, with 7 bases lining up with TRBD1. This CDR3 is CASSLVTGKGQPQHF. The CDR3 region has the DNA TGTGCCAGCAGTTTAGTGACAGGGAAGGGTCAGCCCCAGCATTTT.